These T cell receptor beta chains were read from a single sample in a study of cytomegalovirus exposure and HLA in healthy donors. Clones were sequenced by immunoSEQ multiplex PCR, and TCRdb holds only the in-frame ones, with some missing. This repertoire shows approximately 150,000 clones, around four fifths found once; its top ten account for roughly 10%. Sequencing used PBMCs. The receptors here all came from a woman aged 60-75 years in good health and CMV-seropositive. The CDR3 runs from the conserved cysteine through the conserved F or W. D genes are given only for firm matches. Not every row has a clone size; where given, it reads once, few, many or a size class.

cdr3_nt cdr3_aa v_call cdr3_length j_call d_call clone_size
TGTGCCAGCAGCACAGGTGGTGGCTATGGCTACACCTTC CASSTGGGYGYTF TRBV14 13 TRBJ1-2 - -
TGTGCCAGCAGCTTAGGAAGTGGGAGTACAGATACGCAGTATTTT CASSLGSGSTDTQYF TRBV11-3 15 TRBJ2-3 - -
TGTGCCAGCTCCAGGGAACCGAACACTGAAGCTTTCTTT CASSREPNTEAFF TRBV18 13 TRBJ1-1 - -
TGTGCCAGCAGCGTTCAATCCCCTGGAAACACCATATATTTT CASSVQSPGNTIYF TRBV9 14 TRBJ1-3 - -
TGTGCCAGCAGCGTAGGACAGGGTAACACTGAAGCTTTCTTT CASSVGQGNTEAFF TRBV9 14 TRBJ1-1 TRBD1 -
TGCGCCAGCAGCCAAGAGTCCGCGGTGGACTCCTACGAGCAGTACTTC CASSQESAVDSYEQYF TRBV4-3 16 TRBJ2-7 - -
TGTGCCAGCAGTTTCGGTTTTAATGAAAAACTGTTTTTT CASSFGFNEKLFF TRBV6-5 13 TRBJ1-4 - -
TGTGCCAGCAGTGTCTCGGACAGCCTCAATCAGCCCCAGCATTTT CASSVSDSLNQPQHF TRBV28 15 TRBJ1-5 - -
TGTGCCAGCCGCCCAGGGGCAGGGGGCCCCTACGAGCAGTACTTC CASRPGAGGPYEQYF TRBV11-3 15 TRBJ2-7 TRBD1 -
TGCGCCAGCAGTTCCGGGACTAGCGGGAGGGGGCTCTACGAGCAGTACTTC CASSSGTSGRGLYEQYF TRBV5-1 17 TRBJ2-7 TRBD2 -
TGTGCCAGCAGTCCGCCATCGGGGAGGGAGACCCAGTACTTC CASSPPSGRETQYF TRBV28 14 TRBJ2-5 - -
TGTGCCAGCAGGCCGAGGGGGAGTTTGGATCCTAATGAGCAGTTCTTC CASRPRGSLDPNEQFF TRBV7-9 16 TRBJ2-1 - -
TGTGCCAGCAGTTTAGGACGGCGGGTTGAAAAACTGTTTTTT CASSLGRRVEKLFF TRBV28 14 TRBJ1-4 - -
TGTGCCAGCAGCTTAGCAGGGACAGACCACTACGAGCAGTACTTC CASSLAGTDHYEQYF TRBV7-9 15 TRBJ2-7 TRBD1 -
TGTGCCAGCAGTTTGGGGGTAGTACTAACCAGGGGGACTGAAGCTTTCTTT CASSLGVVLTRGTEAFF TRBV28 17 TRBJ1-1 TRBD1 -
TGTGCCAGTAGTCACATGACGAACACCGGGGAGCTGTTTTTT CASSHMTNTGELFF TRBV19 14 TRBJ2-2 - -
TGCGCCAGCAGCTTGGGGGGTAGCGATGAGCAGTTCTTC CASSLGGSDEQFF TRBV5-1 13 TRBJ2-1 - -
TGTGCAAGTCGCTTAGCGCGACTAGCGCTCGCCCCAGGGGATACGCAGTATTTT CASRLARLALAPGDTQYF TRBV12-2 18 TRBJ2-3 - once
TGTGCCAGCACGGCTAGCGGGGGTGGGTGGGGCAATGAGCAGTTCTTC CASTASGGGWGNEQFF TRBV28 16 TRBJ2-1 TRBD2 -
TGCGCCAGCAGCTCTACCTTTGGGACAGGCGGGAACATTCAGTACTTC CASSSTFGTGGNIQYF TRBV5-1 16 TRBJ2-4 TRBD1 -